The 12 T cell receptor beta chains reported below all come from one sample, sequenced in a study of blood T cell repertoires in COVID-19. Assay: immunoSEQ multiplex PCR; the TCRdb copy retains only in-frame clones and omits some. In the table there are approximately 500,000 clones, more than 75% of which are singletons. Specimen: PBMCs or T cells enriched from blood (not recorded which). These receptors were collected from a woman in her forties who had recovered from COVID-19.

The chain links TRBV15 to TRBJ2-5; D might be TRBD2 (6 bases). The CDR3 has 16 residues. CDR1 is LNHNV, CDR2 YYDKDF, per germline (reference sequence). V was cut by 1 base and J by 7 bases, with 19 bases left in between. CDR3 loop: CATSRGGTGALGTQYF. CDR3 DNA: TGTGCCACCAGCAGAGGTGGGACTGGGGCGTTGGGGACCCAGTACTTC. Variable domain in full (rest from reference TRBV15 and TRBJ2-5): DAMVIQNPRYQVTQFGKPVTLSCSQTLNHNVMYWYQQKSSQAPKLLFHYYDKDFNNEADTPDNFQSRRPNTSFCFLDIRSPGLGDTAMYLCATSRGGTGALGTQYFGPGTRLLVL.

The chain combines TRBV7-2 with TRBJ1-4; D not resolved. V was cut by 0 bases and J by 1 base, with 6 bases left in between. Germline CDR1 reads SGHTA; CDR2 reads FQGNSA. There are 15 residues in the CDR3. In nucleotides, the CDR3 is TGTGCCAGCAGCTTAGCCGCGGGAACTAATGAAAAACTGTTTTTT. Its translation: CASSLAAGTNEKLFF.

The genes are TRBV5-6 and TRBJ1-1; D unresolved. This CDR3 is built from 15 residues. Trimming removed 2 bases from V and 4 bases from J, with 15 bases in between. Germline assignment: CDR1 SGHDT and CDR2 YYEEEE. CDR3 coding DNA: TGTGCCAGCAGCTTAAGAATAGTACGGGGCACTGAAGCTTTCTTT. Translated, it gives CASSLRIVRGTEAFF.

The chain combines TRBV11-2 with TRBJ1-2; 7 bases align to TRBD1. The CDR3 runs to 14 residues. V was pared by 5 bases and J by 4 bases, with 7 bases of the junction left unmatched. CDR1 and CDR2 from the germline V gene are SGHAT and FQNNGV. The CDR3 sequence is CASSTRTGIYGYTF. The CDR3 DNA reads TGTGCCAGCAGCACCAGGACAGGAATCTATGGCTACACCTTC.

The gene calls are TRBV21-1 and TRBJ2-7; the D segment call TRBD1 is taken from the table without a DNA check. TRBV21-1 is a pseudogene segment. This CDR3 has 14 residues. The CDR3 region has the DNA TGTGCCAGCTTCCCGGGACAGGGACTTCACGAGCAGTACTTC. Amino acid sequence: CASFPGQGLHEQYF.

The chain has TRBV7-9 and TRBJ1-3; 7 positions agree with TRBD1. This CDR3 region has 13 residues. Trimming took 8 bases from V and 2 from J; bases not matched to a gene: 3. Germline values: CDR1 SEHNR, CDR2 FQNEAQ (reference sequence). The CDR3 DNA is TGTGCCAGCCGGACAGGAGCTGGAAACACCATATATTTT. Translated: CASRTGAGNTIYF.

This clone was counted between two and nine times. J is TRBJ1-4 and V is TRBV4-1; no definite D call. The CDR3 sequence is 11 residues long. Germline CDR1 MGHRA, CDR2 YSYEKL. Trimming took 9 bases from V and 8 from J, leaving 10 bases between them. The CDR3 nucleotides are TGCGCCAGTCAGGATAGAGAAAAACTGTTTTTT. This gives the protein CASQDREKLFF.

The chain couples TRBV24-1 to TRBJ1-2; no reliable D call. The CDR3 spans 13 residues. Trimming took 4 bases from V and 8 from J, leaving 13 bases between them. The V gene's germline CDR1 is KGHDR and CDR2 SFDVKD. DNA of the CDR3: TGTGCCACCAGTGACCGAGGAGGCGGGGGCTACACCTTC. Encoded protein: CATSDRGGGGYTF.

The CDR3 loop reads CASSQTGKRTLHF. The CDR3 nucleotides are TGCGCCAGCAGCCAGACAGGGAAAAGGACCCTCCACTTT. The gene calls are TRBV4-3 and TRBJ1-6, with TRBD1 matching over 7 bases. Germline lookup yields CDR1 LGHNA and CDR2 YSLEER. Losses at the gene ends were 3 bases for V and 14 bases for J; bases not matched to a gene: 7. The CDR3 is made up of 13 amino acids.

The chain combines TRBV4-3 with TRBJ2-4; possible D gene TRBD2, 6 bases. This CDR3 has 14 amino acids. The V end was cut by 1 base, the J end by 12 bases, with 16 bases between. The germline V gene has CDR1 LGHNA and CDR2 YSLEER. DNA for the CDR3: TGCGCCAGCAGCCAAGCCCGTGGAGGGCGGCCTCAGTACTTC. Protein product: CASSQARGGRPQYF.

The V gene is TRBV4-3, the J gene TRBJ1-1, with TRBD1 matching over 7 bases. The CDR3 is 15 residues long. The V and J ends lost 2 bases and 7 bases, in that order; junction bases with no gene match: 10. The germline CDR1 and CDR2 sequences are LGHNA and YSLEER. CDR3 coding DNA: TGCGCCAGCAGCCAACCCCGGACAGGATCTGGTGAAGCTTTCTTT. It specifies CASSQPRTGSGEAFF.

This rearrangement joins TRBV4-1 to TRBJ2-3, with TRBD2 as a possible D gene (6 bases). Germline CDR1 reads MGHRA; CDR2 reads YSYEKL. Trimming pared 3 bases from V and 2 bases from J, leaving 15 bases between. The CDR3 is made up of 16 amino acids. This chain's CDR3 is CASSQSTGTHTDTQYF. The CDR3, as DNA: TGCGCCAGCAGCCAGTCTACCGGGACTCACACAGATACGCAGTATTTT.